This T cell receptor (beta chain) was obtained from a study of T cell responses to AZD1222 COVID-19 vaccine. Findings and limits, study-wide: The study found Spike-specific TCR breadth and depth rose after two AZD1222 doses.

This clone showed up just once. No antigen is known for it. Germline CDR1 reads LNHDA; CDR2 reads SQIVND (reference sequence). CDR3 length: 15 residues. Trimming cost V 7 bases and J 1 base; bases outside gene matches: 7. This table comes from immunoSEQ multiplex PCR, and its TCRdb copy is limited to in-frame clones, with some not included. The profile shows 95,000 to 100,000 clones, approximately 84% of them singletons. The specimen comprised peripheral blood, sampled on day 0 of AZD1222 vaccination. J is TRBJ2-3 and V is TRBV19, with 8 bases aligning to TRBD2. The clonotype comes from an adult in good health. In nucleotides, the CDR3 is TGTGCCAGTAATAGCGGGAACGACGGCACAGATACGCAGTATTTT. It encodes CASNSGNDGTDTQYF.